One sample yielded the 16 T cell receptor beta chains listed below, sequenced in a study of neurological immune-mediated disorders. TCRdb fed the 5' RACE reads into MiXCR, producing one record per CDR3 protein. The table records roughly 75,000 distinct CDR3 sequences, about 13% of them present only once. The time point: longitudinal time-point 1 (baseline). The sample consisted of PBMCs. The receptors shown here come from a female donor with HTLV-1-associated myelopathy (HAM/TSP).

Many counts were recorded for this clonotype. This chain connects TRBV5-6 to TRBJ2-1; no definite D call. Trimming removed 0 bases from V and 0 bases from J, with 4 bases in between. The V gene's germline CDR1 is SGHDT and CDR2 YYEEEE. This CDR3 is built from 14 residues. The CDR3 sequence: CASSLGRSYNEQFF. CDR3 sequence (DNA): TGTGCCAGCAGCTTGGGGCGCTCCTACAATGAGCAGTTCTTC.

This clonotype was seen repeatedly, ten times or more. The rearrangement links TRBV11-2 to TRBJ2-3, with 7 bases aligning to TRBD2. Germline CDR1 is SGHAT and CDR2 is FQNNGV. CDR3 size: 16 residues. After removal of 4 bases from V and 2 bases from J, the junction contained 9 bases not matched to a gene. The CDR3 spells CASSSLAAYSTDTQYF. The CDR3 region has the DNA TGTGCCAGCAGCTCTCTAGCGGCCTACTCCACAGATACGCAGTATTTT.

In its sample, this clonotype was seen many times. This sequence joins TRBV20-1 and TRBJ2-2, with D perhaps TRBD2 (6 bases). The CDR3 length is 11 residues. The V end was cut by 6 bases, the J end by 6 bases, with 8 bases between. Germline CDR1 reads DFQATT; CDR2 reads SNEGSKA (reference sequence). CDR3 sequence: CSAGRPGELFF. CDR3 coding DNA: TGCAGTGCGGGGAGGCCCGGGGAGCTGTTTTTT.

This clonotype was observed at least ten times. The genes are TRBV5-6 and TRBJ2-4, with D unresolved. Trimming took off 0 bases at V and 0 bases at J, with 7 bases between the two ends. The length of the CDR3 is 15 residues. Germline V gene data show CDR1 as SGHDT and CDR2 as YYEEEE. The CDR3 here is CASSLVQLAKNIQYF. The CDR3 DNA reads TGTGCCAGCAGCTTGGTCCAGCTAGCCAAAAACATTCAGTACTTC.

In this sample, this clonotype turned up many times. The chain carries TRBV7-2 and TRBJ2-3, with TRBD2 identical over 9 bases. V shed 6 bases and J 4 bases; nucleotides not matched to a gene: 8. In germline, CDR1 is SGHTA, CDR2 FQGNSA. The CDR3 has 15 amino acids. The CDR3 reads CASSHSGGQADTQYF. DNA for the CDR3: TGTGCCAGCAGTCATAGCGGGGGTCAAGCAGATACGCAGTATTTT. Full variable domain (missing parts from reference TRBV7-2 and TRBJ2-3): GAGVSQSPSNKVTEKGKDVELRCDPISGHTALYWYRQSLGQGLEFLIYFQGNSAPDKSGLPSDRFSAERTGGSVSTLTIQRTQQEDSAVYLCASSHSGGQADTQYFGPGTRLTVL.

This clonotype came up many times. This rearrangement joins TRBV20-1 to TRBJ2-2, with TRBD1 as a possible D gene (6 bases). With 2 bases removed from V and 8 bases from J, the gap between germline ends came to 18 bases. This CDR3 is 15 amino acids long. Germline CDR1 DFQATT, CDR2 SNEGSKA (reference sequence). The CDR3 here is CSARHHARGSGELFF. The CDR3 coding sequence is TGCAGTGCTAGACACCATGCAAGGGGGTCGGGGGAGCTGTTTTTT.

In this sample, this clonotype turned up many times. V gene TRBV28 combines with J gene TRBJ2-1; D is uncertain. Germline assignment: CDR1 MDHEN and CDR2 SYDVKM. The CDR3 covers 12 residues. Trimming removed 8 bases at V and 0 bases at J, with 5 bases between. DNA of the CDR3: TGTGCCAGCCACAGCTCCTACAATGAGCAGTTCTTC. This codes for CASHSSYNEQFF. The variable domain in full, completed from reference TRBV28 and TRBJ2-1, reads DVKVTQSSRYLVKRTGEKVFLECVQDMDHENMFWYRQDPGLGLRLIYFSYDVKMKEKGDIPEGYSVSREKKERFSLILESASTNQTSMYLCASHSSYNEQFFGPGTRLTVL.

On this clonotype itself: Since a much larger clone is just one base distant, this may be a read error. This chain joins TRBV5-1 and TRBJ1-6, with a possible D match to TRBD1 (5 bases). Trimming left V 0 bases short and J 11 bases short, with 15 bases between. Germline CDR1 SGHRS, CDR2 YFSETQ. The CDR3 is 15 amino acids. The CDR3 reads CASSLETGGNTPLHF. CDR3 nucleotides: TGCGCCAGCAGCTTGGAAACGGGGGGAAATACACCCCTCCACTTT.

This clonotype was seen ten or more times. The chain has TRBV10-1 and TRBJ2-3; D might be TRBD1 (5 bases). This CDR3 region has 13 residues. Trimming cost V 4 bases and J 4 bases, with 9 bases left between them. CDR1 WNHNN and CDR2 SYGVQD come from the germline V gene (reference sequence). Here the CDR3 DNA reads TGCGCCAGCAGTGCCTCAGGGTCAGATACGCAGTATTTT. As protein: CASSASGSDTQYF.

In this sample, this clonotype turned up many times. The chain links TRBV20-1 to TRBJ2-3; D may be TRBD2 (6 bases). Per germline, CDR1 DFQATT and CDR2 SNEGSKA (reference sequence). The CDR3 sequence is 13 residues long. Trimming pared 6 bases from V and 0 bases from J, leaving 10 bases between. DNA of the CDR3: TGCAGTGCCAGGGACTTCAGCACAGATACGCAGTATTTT. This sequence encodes CSARDFSTDTQYF.

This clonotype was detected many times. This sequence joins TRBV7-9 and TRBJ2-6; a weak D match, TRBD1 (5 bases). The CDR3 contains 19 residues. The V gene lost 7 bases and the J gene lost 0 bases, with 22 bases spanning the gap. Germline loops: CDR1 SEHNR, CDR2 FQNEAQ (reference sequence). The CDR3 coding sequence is TGTGCCAGCAACACCCCCTATCACAGGCTGAGCTCTGGGGCCAACGTCCTGACTTTC. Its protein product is CASNTPYHRLSSGANVLTF.

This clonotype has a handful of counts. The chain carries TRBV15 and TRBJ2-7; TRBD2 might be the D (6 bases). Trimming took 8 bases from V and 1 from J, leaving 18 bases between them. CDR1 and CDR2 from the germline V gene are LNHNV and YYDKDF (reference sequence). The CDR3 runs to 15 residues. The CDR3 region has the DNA TGTGCCACCCGTGGCGGGGATACCCTGTCCTACGAGCAGTACTTC. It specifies CATRGGDTLSYEQYF.

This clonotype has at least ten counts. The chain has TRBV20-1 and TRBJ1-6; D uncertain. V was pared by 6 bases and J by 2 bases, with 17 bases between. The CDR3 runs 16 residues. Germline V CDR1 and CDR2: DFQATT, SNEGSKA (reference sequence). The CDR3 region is CSAARLVDAYNSPLHF. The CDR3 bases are TGCAGTGCCGCCCGTCTTGTGGATGCCTATAATTCACCCCTCCACTTT.

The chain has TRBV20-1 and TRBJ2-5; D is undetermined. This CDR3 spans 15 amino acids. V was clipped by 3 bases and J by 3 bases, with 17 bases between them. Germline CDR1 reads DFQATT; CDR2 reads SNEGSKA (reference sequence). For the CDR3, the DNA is TGCAGTGCTAGGATTTGGAGCAGAGAAAAAGAGACCCAGTACTTC. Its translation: CSARIWSREKETQYF.

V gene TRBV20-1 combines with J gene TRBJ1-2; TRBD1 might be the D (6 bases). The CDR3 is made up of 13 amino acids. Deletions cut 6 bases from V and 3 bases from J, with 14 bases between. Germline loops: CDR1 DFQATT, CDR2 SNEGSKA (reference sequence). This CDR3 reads CSALNGQHYGYTF. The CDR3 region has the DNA TGCAGTGCCTTAAATGGACAGCACTATGGCTACACCTTC.

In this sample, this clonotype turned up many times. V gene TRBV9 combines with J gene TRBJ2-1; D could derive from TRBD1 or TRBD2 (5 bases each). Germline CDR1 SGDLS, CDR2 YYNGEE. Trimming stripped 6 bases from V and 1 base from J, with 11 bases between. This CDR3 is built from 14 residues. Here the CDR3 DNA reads TGTGCCAGCAACTTAGGGGAGTCCTACAATGAGCAGTTCTTC. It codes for CASNLGESYNEQFF. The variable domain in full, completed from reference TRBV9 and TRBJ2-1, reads DSGVTQTPKHLITATGQRVTLRCSPRSGDLSVYWYQQSLDQGLQFLIQYYNGEERAKGNILERFSAQQFPDLHSELNLSSLELGDSALYFCASNLGESYNEQFFGPGTRLTVL.